This TCR beta chain was identified in a study of blood T cells in healthy people across ages. Findings and limits, study-wide: Strong correlation linked observed beta diversity and percent naive T cells. No conclusive comparison of naive versus antigen-experienced cells was possible with unsorted PBMCs.

The authors ran a second PCR of roughly 7 to 11 cycles using a sample-barcoded 5' primer and a J-beta primer mix. TCRdb ran MiXCR on the 5' RACE reads and lists one entry per CDR3 protein. In the table there are 540,000 or so distinct CDR3 sequences, roughly 48% of which are singletons. Ten milliliters of peripheral blood were drawn from each donor into EDTA-treated tubes. A single count supports this clonotype. Antigen unknown. Trimming took 0 bases from V and 7 from J, leaving 10 bases between them. The germline V gene has CDR1 DFQATT and CDR2 SNEGSKA (reference sequence). This CDR3 is built from 14 residues.

Sequencing used blood. This TCR came from a man at least 80 years old in good health. The gene calls are TRBV20-1 and TRBJ1-6; D uncertain. The CDR3 DNA reads as TGCAGTGCTAGAGATTATCAGACAAATTCACCCCTCCACTTT. Amino acid sequence: CSARDYQTNSPLHF.